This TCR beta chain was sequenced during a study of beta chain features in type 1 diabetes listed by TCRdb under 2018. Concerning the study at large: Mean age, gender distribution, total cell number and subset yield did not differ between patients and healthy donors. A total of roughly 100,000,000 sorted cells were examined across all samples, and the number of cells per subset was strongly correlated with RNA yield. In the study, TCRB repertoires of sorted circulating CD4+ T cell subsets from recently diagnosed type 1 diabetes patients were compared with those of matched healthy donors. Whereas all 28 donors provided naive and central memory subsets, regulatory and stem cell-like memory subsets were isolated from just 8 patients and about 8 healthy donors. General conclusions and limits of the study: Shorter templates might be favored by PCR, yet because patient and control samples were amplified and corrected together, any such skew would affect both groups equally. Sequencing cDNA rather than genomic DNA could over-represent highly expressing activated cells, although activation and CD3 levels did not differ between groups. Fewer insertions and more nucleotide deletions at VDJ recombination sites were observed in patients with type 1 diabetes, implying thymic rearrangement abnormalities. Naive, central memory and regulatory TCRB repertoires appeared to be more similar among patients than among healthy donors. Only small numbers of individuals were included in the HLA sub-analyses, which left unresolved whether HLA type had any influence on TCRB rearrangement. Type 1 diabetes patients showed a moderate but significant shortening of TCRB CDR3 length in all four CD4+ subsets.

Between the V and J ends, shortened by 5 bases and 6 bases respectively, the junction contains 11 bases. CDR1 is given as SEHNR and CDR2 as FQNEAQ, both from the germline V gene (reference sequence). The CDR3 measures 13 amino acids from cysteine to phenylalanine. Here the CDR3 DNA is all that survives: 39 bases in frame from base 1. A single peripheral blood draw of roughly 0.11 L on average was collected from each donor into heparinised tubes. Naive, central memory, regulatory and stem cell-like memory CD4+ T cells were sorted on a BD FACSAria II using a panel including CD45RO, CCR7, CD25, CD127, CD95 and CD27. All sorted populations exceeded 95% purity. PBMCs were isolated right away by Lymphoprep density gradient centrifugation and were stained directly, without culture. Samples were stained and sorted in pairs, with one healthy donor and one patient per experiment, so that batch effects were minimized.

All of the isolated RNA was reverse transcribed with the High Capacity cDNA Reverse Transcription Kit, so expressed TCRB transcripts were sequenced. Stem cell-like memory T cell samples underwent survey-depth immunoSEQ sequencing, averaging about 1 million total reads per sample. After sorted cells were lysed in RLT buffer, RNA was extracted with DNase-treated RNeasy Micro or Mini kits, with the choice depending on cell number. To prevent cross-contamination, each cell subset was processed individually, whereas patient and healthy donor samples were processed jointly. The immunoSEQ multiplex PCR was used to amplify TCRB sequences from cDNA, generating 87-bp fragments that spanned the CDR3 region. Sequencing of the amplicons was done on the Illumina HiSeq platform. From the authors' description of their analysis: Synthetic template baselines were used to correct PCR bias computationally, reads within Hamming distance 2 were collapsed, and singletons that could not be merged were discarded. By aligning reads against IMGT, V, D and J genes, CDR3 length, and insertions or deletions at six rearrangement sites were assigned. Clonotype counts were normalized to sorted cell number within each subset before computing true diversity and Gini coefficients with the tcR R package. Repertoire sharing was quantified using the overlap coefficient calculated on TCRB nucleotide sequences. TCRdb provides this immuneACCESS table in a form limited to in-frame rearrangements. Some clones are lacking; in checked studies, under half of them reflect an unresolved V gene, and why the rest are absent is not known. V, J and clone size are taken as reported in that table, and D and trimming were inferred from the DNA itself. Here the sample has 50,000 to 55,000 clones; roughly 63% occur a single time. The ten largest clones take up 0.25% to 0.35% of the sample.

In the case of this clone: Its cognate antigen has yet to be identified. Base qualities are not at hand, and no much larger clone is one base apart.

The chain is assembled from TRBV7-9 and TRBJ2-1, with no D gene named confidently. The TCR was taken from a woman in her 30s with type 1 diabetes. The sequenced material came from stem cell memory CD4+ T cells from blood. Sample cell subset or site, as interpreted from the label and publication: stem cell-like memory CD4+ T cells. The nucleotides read TGTGCCAGCAGCAAAAAGCTCCTCAATGAGCAGTTCTTC. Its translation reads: CASSKKLLNEQFF.